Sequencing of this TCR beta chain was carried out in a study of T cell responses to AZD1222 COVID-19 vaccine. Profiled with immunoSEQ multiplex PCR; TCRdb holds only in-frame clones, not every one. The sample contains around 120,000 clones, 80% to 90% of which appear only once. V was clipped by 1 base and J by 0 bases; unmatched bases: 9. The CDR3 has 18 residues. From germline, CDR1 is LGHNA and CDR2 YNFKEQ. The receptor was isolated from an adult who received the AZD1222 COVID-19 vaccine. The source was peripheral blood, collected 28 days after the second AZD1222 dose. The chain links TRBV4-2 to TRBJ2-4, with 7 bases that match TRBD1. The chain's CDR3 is CASSQAQGTELAKNIQYF. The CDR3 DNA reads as TGTGCCAGCAGCCAAGCCCAGGGGACAGAACTAGCCAAAAACATTCAGTACTTC.